The entry below gives a single T cell receptor beta chain sequence along with its context. This sample is drawn from a study of shared T cell receptors in the human thymus. The CDR3 totals 20 residues. Trimming cost V 3 bases and J 0 bases, with 24 bases left between them. Per germline, CDR1 KGHSH and CDR2 LQKENI. Measured with immunoSEQ multiplex PCR; TCRdb has only the in-frame clones, and not every one. Here the sample spans approximately 400,000 clones, roughly 94% being singletons. The source of this sequence is a human donor. Source material: thymocytes. This chain links TRBV18 with TRBJ2-1; no clear D. The CDR3 loop reads CASSPPLTTANMSSYNEQFF. The CDR3 region has the DNA TGTGCCAGCTCACCCCCACTTACGACCGCAAACATGAGCTCCTACAATGAGCAGTTCTTC.